The 29 T cell receptor beta chains presented below share a single source sample, sequenced in a study of T cells in Graves' hyperthyroidism and ophthalmopathy. Using RNA transcripts as the source, TCR beta CDR3 regions were amplified. A first-round RT-PCR of the TCR CDR3 used the HTBI primer set. Each CDR3 protein is one row after TCRdb ran MiXCR on the multiplex PCR reads. The table has fewer than 250,000 distinct CDR3 sequences, 17% seen once. Sequencing was carried out using blood. The source is a man aged 50-60 years with Graves' hyperthyroidism.

Ten or more counts support this clonotype. The chain combines TRBV5-1 with TRBJ2-7, with 8 nucleotides matching TRBD2. The CDR3 is 13 residues long. With 4 bases clipped from V and 6 bases from J, the junction kept 6 bases outside the gene matches. Germline CDR1 reads SGHRS; CDR2 reads YFSETQ. The CDR3 sequence is CASSPGGPSEQYF. CDR3 coding DNA: TGCGCCAGCAGCCCGGGAGGGCCCTCCGAGCAGTACTTC. Variable domain in full (rest from reference TRBV5-1 and TRBJ2-7): KAGVTQTPRYLIKTRGQQVTLSCSPISGHRSVSWYQQTPGQGLQFLFEYFSETQRNKGNFPGRFSGRQFSNSRSEMNVSTLELGDSALYLCASSPGGPSEQYFGPGTRLTVT.

This clonotype was observed a few times. The genes are TRBV19 and TRBJ1-1; TRBD1 might be the D (5 bases). The ends were cut back, 5 bases at V and 5 bases at J, with 12 bases in the middle. Germline CDR1 is LNHDA and CDR2 is SQIVND (reference sequence). The CDR3 has 13 amino acids. CDR3 sequence: CASSEGLGTEAFF. The CDR3 DNA sequence: TGTGCCAGTAGTGAGGGGTTGGGGACTGAAGCTTTCTTT.

This clonotype was observed many times. This chain joins TRBV10-3 and TRBJ2-1; a possible D gene is TRBD1 (6 bases). The CDR3 runs 13 residues. From germline, CDR1 is ENHRY and CDR2 SYGVKD. The V end was cut by 0 bases, the J end by 6 bases, with 6 bases between. Here the CDR3 DNA reads TGTGCCATCAGTGAGTCAGGGGGCAATGAGCAGTTCTTC. This encodes CAISESGGNEQFF.

This clonotype was detected only a few times. The chain couples TRBV29-1 to TRBJ2-7; D uncertain. Germline V gives CDR1 SQVTM, CDR2 ANQGSEA. The CDR3 consists of 13 residues. V was pared by 0 bases and J by 9 bases, with 15 bases between. This chain's CDR3 is CSVEDHPRFGQYF. In DNA, the CDR3 is TGCAGCGTTGAAGATCACCCCCGTTTCGGGCAGTACTTC.

This clonotype was picked up many times. This chain connects TRBV7-2 to TRBJ2-7; D is unclear. Trimming took off 5 bases at V and 11 bases at J, with 19 bases between the two ends. Germline CDR1 is SGHTA and CDR2 is FQGNSA. The CDR3 loop spans 13 amino acids. CDR3 DNA sequence: TGTGCCAGCAGCCCACCAGCTCCAGGCGATAAGTACTTC. It codes for CASSPPAPGDKYF.

This clonotype showed up just a few times. The chain recombines TRBV28 with TRBJ2-5, with 8 bases fitting TRBD1. Germline values: CDR1 MDHEN, CDR2 SYDVKM. The CDR3 runs to 14 residues. Trimming cost V 6 bases and J 7 bases; bases outside gene matches: 10. The CDR3 DNA sequence: TGTGCCAGCAGCCCGGACAGGGAAGATGGGACCCAGTACTTC. Translated, it gives CASSPDREDGTQYF.

This clonotype was seen just once. A junction boundary mismatches the germline segment, possibly from a read error. As DNA, the CDR3 is TGCGCCGGCAGCTTGGATGGAATGACGCAAGAGACCCAGTACTTC. This gives the protein CAGSLDGMTQETQYF. This rearrangement joins TRBV5-1 to TRBJ2-5; no clear D gene. The CDR3 is 15 amino acids. The germline V gene encodes CDR1 SGHRS and CDR2 YFSETQ. Combining the CDR3 with reference TRBV5-1 and TRBJ2-5 gives the whole variable domain KAGVTQTPRYLIKTRGQQVTLSCSPISGHRSVSWYQQTPGQGLQFLFEYFSETQRNKGNFPGRFSGRQFSNSRSEMNVSTLELGDSALYLCAGSLDGMTQETQYFGPGTRLLVL.

This clonotype occurred many times. The chain couples TRBV7-2 to TRBJ2-7; a possible D gene is TRBD1 (5 bases). Trimming cost V 1 base and J 3 bases, with 13 bases left between them. This CDR3 region has 15 residues. Germline CDR1 and CDR2: SGHTA and FQGNSA. The CDR3 spells CASSLDPGIVYEQYF. As DNA, the CDR3 is TGTGCCAGCAGCTTAGATCCAGGGATAGTCTACGAGCAGTACTTC. The full variable domain, in which reference TRBV7-2 and TRBJ2-7 provide the parts outside the CDR3, is GAGVSQSPSNKVTEKGKDVELRCDPISGHTALYWYRQSLGQGLEFLIYFQGNSAPDKSGLPSDRFSAERTGGSVSTLTIQRTQQEDSAVYLCASSLDPGIVYEQYFGPGTRLTVT.

This clonotype was seen a handful of times. This chain joins TRBV7-3 and TRBJ2-3; possibly TRBD2 for D (6 bases). CDR1 is SGHTA and CDR2 is FQGTGA in the germline V gene. Trimming removed 0 bases at V and 2 bases at J, with 15 bases between. The CDR3 totals 17 residues. CDR3 sequence: CASSLTPPPGDTDTQYF. CDR3 in DNA: TGTGCCAGCAGCTTAACCCCCCCCCCGGGAGACACAGATACGCAGTATTTT.

This clonotype was observed at least ten times. The chain has TRBV3-1 and TRBJ2-1; TRBD2 agrees at 14 bases. CDR3 length: 16 amino acids. With V trimmed by 6 bases and J by 7 bases, 8 bases remained unmatched. Looked up from germline, CDR1 is LGHDT and CDR2 is YNNKEL (reference sequence). CDR3 residues: CASRLGTSGSNNEQFF. The CDR3 nucleotides read TGTGCCAGCAGACTCGGGACTAGCGGGAGCAATAATGAGCAGTTCTTC.

Worth noting for this clonotype: This may come from a read error, since a much larger clone is one base off. The V call is TRBV6-2 or TRBV6-3, the J call TRBJ1-5, with D maybe TRBD1 (5 bases). CDR1 is MNHEY, CDR2 SVGEGT, per germline. The CDR3 sequence is 16 residues long. The CDR3 protein is CTSSPARDVYNQPQHF. The CDR3, as DNA: TGTACCAGCAGTCCTGCCCGGGACGTATACAATCAGCCCCAGCATTTT.

The table lists this clonotype with a few counts. The chain carries TRBV2 and TRBJ2-4, with D tentatively TRBD1 (5 bases). The germline gives CDR1 SNHLY, CDR2 FYNNEI. V was trimmed by 6 bases and J by 0 bases, leaving 15 bases between them. This CDR3 spans 16 amino acids. The CDR3 nucleotides read TGTGCCAGCAGGGGGCCCTTTCTCCTAGCCAAAAACATTCAGTACTTC. The encoded protein is CASRGPFLLAKNIQYF.

Concerning this clonotype itself: A read error may explain this, as a much larger clone is one base away. As the CDR3 is not closed by the conserved phenylalanine or tryptophan, this likely results from a read error. V gene TRBV27 combines with J gene TRBJ2-4, with TRBD1 as a possible D gene (5 bases). There are 17 residues in the CDR3. Between the trimmed V and J ends, which lost 4 bases and 0 bases, there was a span of 16 bases. The germline CDR1 and CDR2 sequences are MNHEY and SMNVEV (reference sequence). The CDR3 reads CASSSNHDSLAKNIQYL. The DNA for the CDR3 is TGTGCCAGCAGTTCCAACCACGACAGCCTAGCCAAAAACATTCAGTACCTC.

This clonotype was counted at least ten times. The V call is TRBV5-1, the J call TRBJ1-4; unclear D gene. Germline CDR1 is SGHRS and CDR2 is YFSETQ. The CDR3 sequence is 13 residues long. Trimming removed 0 bases from V and 7 bases from J, with 7 bases in between. CDR3 bases: TGCGCCAGCAGCTTGGAGGGAAGTGAAAAACTGTTTTTT. This codes for CASSLEGSEKLFF. Full variable domain (rest looked up from reference TRBV5-1 and TRBJ1-4): KAGVTQTPRYLIKTRGQQVTLSCSPISGHRSVSWYQQTPGQGLQFLFEYFSETQRNKGNFPGRFSGRQFSNSRSEMNVSTLELGDSALYLCASSLEGSEKLFFGSGTQLSVL.

This clonotype came up many times. V and J are TRBV28 and TRBJ2-2, with 8 nucleotides matching TRBD2. CDR3 size: 17 residues. The V gene end was trimmed by 5 bases and the J gene end by 2 bases; junction bases not matched to a gene: 10. Germline CDR1 reads MDHEN; CDR2 reads SYDVKM. This chain's CDR3 is CASSLSPGGGNTGELFF. The CDR3 DNA is TGTGCCAGCAGTCTTAGCCCGGGAGGGGGAAACACCGGGGAGCTGTTTTTT.

This clonotype has ten or more counts. CDR3 sequence reads: CASSLVGVADTQYF. CDR3 coding DNA: TGTGCCAGCAGCTTAGTGGGTGTCGCAGATACGCAGTATTTT. This chain links TRBV7-9 with TRBJ2-3; D is ambiguous. V was clipped by 1 base and J by 4 bases, with 9 bases between them. CDR3 size: 14 residues. Per the germline V gene, CDR1 is SEHNR and CDR2 is FQNEAQ (reference sequence).

This chain links TRBV20-1 with TRBJ2-1; 9 bases line up with TRBD2. V lost 1 base and J lost 0; bases outside the gene matches: 7. This CDR3 region has 17 residues. Per the germline V gene, CDR1 is DFQATT and CDR2 is SNEGSKA (reference sequence). The CDR3 sequence: CSARGFSGRNSYNEQFF. CDR3 DNA: TGCAGTGCTAGAGGCTTTAGCGGGAGAAACTCCTACAATGAGCAGTTCTTC.

There are a few counts of this clonotype. The chain combines TRBV11-3 with TRBJ2-2; 7 nucleotides align to TRBD1. V was clipped by 5 bases and J by 4 bases; unmatched bases: 10. The CDR3 contains 16 residues. Germline CDR1 SGHNT, CDR2 YENEEA. CDR3 DNA sequence: TGTGCCAGCAGCATTAACAGGGGTATCGGCACCGGGGAGCTGTTTTTT. It encodes CASSINRGIGTGELFF.

V is TRBV10-3 and J is TRBJ2-7; 11 nucleotides line up with TRBD2. The germline V gene encodes CDR1 ENHRY and CDR2 SYGVKD. J gave up 4 bases and V 11 bases, and 10 bases lay outside the gene matches. CDR3 size: 14 residues. Here the CDR3 DNA reads TGTGCCGCAAATTCCGGGACTAGCGGTTACGAGCAGTACTTC. The encoded protein is CAANSGTSGYEQYF.

This clonotype was counted ten times or more. The gene calls are TRBV11-2 and TRBJ2-4, with a possible D match to TRBD1 (7 bases). Trimming removed 2 bases from V and 4 bases from J, with 15 bases in between. The germline V gene has CDR1 SGHAT and CDR2 FQNNGV. CDR3 length: 16 residues. Here the CDR3 DNA reads TGTGCCAGCAGCTTACGCGGGACCAGGGGGAAAAACATTCAGTACTTC. It encodes CASSLRGTRGKNIQYF.

This clonotype was observed many times. The chain recombines TRBV6-1 with TRBJ1-2; D is possibly TRBD1 (5 bases). This CDR3 comprises 16 residues. V shed 7 bases and J shed 5 bases, with 23 bases lying between them. Germline V CDR1 and CDR2: MNHNS, SASEGT. This CDR3 is CASTKGRQAFLYGYTF. DNA for the CDR3: TGTGCCAGCACCAAGGGGCGGCAGGCCTTCTTATATGGCTACACCTTC.

This clonotype was counted ten times or more. This chain uses TRBV6-6 with TRBJ2-2, with D unresolved. Germline lookup yields CDR1 MNHNY and CDR2 SVGAGI (reference sequence). V was trimmed by 2 bases and J by 5 bases, leaving 3 bases between them. The CDR3 runs to 12 residues. CDR3: CASSYQTGELFF. The CDR3 nucleotides are TGTGCCAGCAGTTACCAAACCGGGGAGCTGTTTTTT.

The CDR3 nucleotides read TGTGCCAGCAGCGTAGCCACGGGTCCCTACGAGCAGTACTTC. Protein sequence: CASSVATGPYEQYF. V is TRBV9 and J is TRBJ2-7; no firm D call. The CDR3 has 14 residues. Trimming cost V 0 bases and J 2 bases, with 9 bases left between them. Per germline, CDR1 SGDLS and CDR2 YYNGEE.

This clonotype was observed at least ten times. V usage is TRBV2 and J usage is TRBJ1-5, with D perhaps matching TRBD1 (6 bases). The germline V gene has CDR1 SNHLY and CDR2 FYNNEI. The CDR3 runs to 13 residues. Trimming left V 8 bases short and J 4 bases short, with 12 bases between. CDR3 sequence: CASVGQLNQPQHF. CDR3 sequence (DNA): TGTGCCAGCGTAGGACAGCTGAATCAGCCCCAGCATTTT.

The V gene is TRBV20-1, the J gene TRBJ2-3; 8 bases are a match to TRBD2. CDR1 DFQATT and CDR2 SNEGSKA come from the germline V gene (reference sequence). Germline trimming cut 0 bases from V and 2 bases from J; bases unmatched to any gene: 4. CDR3 length: 15 residues. The CDR3 spells CSARDPGGDTDTQYF. The CDR3 DNA reads TGCAGTGCTAGAGACCCCGGGGGGGACACAGATACGCAGTATTTT.

The chain joins TRBV13 to TRBJ2-7; no definite D call. Looked up from germline, CDR1 is PRHDT and CDR2 is FYEKMQ (reference sequence). The V end lost 2 bases, the J end lost 4 bases, and 9 bases lay between the germline ends. CDR3 length: 13 amino acids. The CDR3 sequence: CASSLSLSYEQYF. In nucleotides, the CDR3 is TGTGCCAGCAGCTTAAGCCTTTCTTACGAGCAGTACTTC.

This clonotype has only a few counts. This chain joins TRBV9 and TRBJ1-5; D is perhaps TRBD1 (5 bases). V was cut by 7 bases and J by 4 bases, with 15 bases left in between. This CDR3 contains 14 residues. In germline, CDR1 is SGDLS, CDR2 YYNGEE. The DNA for the CDR3 is TGTGCCAGCGGGAGAGGGACGGGAAATCAGCCCCAGCATTTT. This gives the protein CASGRGTGNQPQHF.

This clonotype occurred many times. This chain links TRBV4-1 with TRBJ2-2, with 10 bases fitting TRBD1. With 4 bases clipped from V and 6 bases from J, the junction kept 5 bases outside the gene matches. CDR1 and CDR2 (germline): MGHRA, YSYEKL. The length of the CDR3 is 15 residues. The CDR3 reads CASSRMGQGPGELFF. The DNA for the CDR3 is TGCGCCAGCAGCCGGATGGGACAGGGGCCCGGGGAGCTGTTTTTT.

In its sample, this clonotype was seen many times. V and J are TRBV28 and TRBJ2-1; possibly TRBD1 for D (5 bases). This CDR3 is built from 13 residues. Germline V gene data show CDR1 as MDHEN and CDR2 as SYDVKM. V shed 5 bases and J shed 4 bases, with 9 bases lying between them. CDR3 nucleotides: TGTGCCAGCAGTGCCCAGGGTTACAATGAGCAGTTCTTC. Translated: CASSAQGYNEQFF.